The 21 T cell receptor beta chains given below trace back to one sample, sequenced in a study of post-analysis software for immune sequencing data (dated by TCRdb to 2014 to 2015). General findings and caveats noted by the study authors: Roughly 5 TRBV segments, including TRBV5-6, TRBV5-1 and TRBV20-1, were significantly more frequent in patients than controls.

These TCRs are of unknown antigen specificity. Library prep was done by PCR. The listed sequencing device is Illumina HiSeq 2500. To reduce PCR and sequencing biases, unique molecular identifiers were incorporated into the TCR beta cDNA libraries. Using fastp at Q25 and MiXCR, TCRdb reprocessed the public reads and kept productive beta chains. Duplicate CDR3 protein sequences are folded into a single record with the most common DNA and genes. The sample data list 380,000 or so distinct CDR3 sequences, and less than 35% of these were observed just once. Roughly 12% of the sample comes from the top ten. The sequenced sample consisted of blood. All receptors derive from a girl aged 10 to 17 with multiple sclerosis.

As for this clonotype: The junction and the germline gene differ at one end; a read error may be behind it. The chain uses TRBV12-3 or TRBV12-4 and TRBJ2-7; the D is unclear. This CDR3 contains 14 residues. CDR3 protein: CTSSLPLGLYEQYF. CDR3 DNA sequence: TGTACCAGCAGTCTACCCTTGGGTTTGTACGAGCAGTACTTC.

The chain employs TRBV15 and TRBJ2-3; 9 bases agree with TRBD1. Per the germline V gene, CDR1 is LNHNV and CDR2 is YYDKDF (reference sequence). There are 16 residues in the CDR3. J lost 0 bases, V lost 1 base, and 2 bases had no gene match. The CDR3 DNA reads TGTGCCACCAGCAGAGGGACAGGGGTCAGCACAGATACGCAGTATTTT. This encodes CATSRGTGVSTDTQYF.

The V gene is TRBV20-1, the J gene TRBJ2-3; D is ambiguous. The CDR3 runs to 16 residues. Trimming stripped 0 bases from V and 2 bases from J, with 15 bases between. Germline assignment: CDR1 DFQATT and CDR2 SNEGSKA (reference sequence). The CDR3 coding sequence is TGCAGTGCTAGAGATCAAGAGCGATTTTCCACAGATACGCAGTATTTT. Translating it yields CSARDQERFSTDTQYF.

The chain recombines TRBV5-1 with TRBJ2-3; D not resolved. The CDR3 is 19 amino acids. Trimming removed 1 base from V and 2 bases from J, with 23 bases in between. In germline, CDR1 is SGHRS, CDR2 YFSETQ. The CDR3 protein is CASSLPVTAPKGTTDTQYF. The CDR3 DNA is TGCGCCAGCAGCTTGCCAGTGACTGCTCCTAAGGGTACCACAGATACGCAGTATTTT.

CDR3: CASSEYLQGDSYNSPLHF. DNA of the CDR3: TGTGCCAGCAGTGAATATCTCCAGGGGGACTCCTATAATTCACCCCTCCACTTT. V and J are TRBV6-1 and TRBJ1-6, with 7 bases identical to TRBD1. Germline V gene sequence: CDR1 MNHNS, CDR2 SASEGT. The CDR3 covers 18 residues. V shed 2 bases, J shed 0 bases, and the junction held 7 bases outside the gene matches.

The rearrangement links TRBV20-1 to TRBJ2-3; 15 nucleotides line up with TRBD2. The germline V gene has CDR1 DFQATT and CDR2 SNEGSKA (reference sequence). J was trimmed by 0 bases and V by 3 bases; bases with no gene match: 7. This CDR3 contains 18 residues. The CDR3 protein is CSARGGLAGGWSTDTQYF. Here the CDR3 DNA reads TGCAGTGCTAGGGGGGGACTAGCGGGGGGCTGGAGCACAGATACGCAGTATTTT.

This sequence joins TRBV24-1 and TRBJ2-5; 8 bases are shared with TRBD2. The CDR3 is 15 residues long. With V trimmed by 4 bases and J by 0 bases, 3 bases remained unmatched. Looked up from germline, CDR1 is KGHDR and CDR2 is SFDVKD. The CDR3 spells CATSEGGGHQETQYF. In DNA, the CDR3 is TGTGCCACCAGTGAAGGCGGGGGGCACCAAGAGACCCAGTACTTC.

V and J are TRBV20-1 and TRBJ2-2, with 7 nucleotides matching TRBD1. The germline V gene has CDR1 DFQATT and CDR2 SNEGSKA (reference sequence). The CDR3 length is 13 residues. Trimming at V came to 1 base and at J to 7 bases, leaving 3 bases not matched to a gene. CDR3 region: CSARATGHGELFF. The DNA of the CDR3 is TGCAGTGCTAGAGCGACAGGGCACGGGGAGCTGTTTTTT.

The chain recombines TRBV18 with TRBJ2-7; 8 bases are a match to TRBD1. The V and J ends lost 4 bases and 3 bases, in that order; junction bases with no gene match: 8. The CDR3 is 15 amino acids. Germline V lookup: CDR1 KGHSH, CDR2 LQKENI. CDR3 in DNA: TGTGCCAGCTCACTGTCCCCCGGACAGGGCTACGAGCAGTACTTC. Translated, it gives CASSLSPGQGYEQYF.

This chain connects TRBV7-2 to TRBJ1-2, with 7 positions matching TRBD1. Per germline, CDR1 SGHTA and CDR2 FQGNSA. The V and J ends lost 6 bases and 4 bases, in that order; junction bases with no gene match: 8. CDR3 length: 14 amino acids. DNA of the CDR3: TGTGCCAGCAGACTTCCGGGACAGATCTATGGCTACACCTTC. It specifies CASRLPGQIYGYTF.

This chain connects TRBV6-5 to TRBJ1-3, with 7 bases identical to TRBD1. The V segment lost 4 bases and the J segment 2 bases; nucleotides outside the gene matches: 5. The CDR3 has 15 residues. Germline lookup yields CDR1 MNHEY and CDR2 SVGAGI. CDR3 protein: CASSFGQAPGNTIYF. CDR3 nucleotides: TGTGCCAGCAGTTTCGGACAGGCCCCTGGAAACACCATATATTTT.

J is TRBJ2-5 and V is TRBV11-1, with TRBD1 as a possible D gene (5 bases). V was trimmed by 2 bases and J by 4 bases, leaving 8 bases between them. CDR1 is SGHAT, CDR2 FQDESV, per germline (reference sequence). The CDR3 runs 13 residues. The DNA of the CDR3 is TGTGCCAGCAGCTTACAGGGTACAGAGACCCAGTACTTC. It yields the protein CASSLQGTETQYF.

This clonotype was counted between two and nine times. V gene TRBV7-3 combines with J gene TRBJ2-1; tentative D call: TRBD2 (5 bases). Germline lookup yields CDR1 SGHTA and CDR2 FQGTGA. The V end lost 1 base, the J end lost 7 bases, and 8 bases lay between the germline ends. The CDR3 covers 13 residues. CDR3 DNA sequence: TGTGCCAGCAGCTTAATGAGCGGAAATGAGCAGTTCTTC. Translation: CASSLMSGNEQFF.

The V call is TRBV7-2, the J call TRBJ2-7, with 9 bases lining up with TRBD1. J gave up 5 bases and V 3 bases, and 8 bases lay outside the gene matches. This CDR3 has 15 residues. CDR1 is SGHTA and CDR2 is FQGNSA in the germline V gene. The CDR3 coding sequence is TGTGCCAGCAGCTTCCCAGGGACAGGGAGCCACGAGCAGTACTTC. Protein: CASSFPGTGSHEQYF.

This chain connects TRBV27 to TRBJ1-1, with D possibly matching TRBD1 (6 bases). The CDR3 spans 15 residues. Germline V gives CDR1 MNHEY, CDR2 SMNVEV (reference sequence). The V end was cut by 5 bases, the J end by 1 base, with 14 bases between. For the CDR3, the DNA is TGTGCCAGCAGTCCCAGGGGCTCGTCGAACACTGAAGCTTTCTTT. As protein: CASSPRGSSNTEAFF.

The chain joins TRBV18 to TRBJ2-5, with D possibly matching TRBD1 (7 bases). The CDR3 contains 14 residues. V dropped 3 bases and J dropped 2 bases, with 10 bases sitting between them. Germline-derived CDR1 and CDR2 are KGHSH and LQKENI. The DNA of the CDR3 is TGTGCCAGCTCACCCGCGGGACAGCAAGAGACCCAGTACTTC. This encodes CASSPAGQQETQYF. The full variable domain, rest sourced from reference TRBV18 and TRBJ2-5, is NAGVMQNPRHLVRRRGQEARLRCSPMKGHSHVYWYRQLPEEGLKFMVYLQKENIIDESGMPKERFSAEFPKEGPSILRIQQVVRGDSAAYFCASSPAGQQETQYFGPGTRLLVL.

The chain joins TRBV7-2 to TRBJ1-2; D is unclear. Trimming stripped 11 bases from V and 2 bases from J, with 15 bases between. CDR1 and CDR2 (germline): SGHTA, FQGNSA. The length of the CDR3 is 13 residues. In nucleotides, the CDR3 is TGTGCCCACAATTCGAGGCTGAACTATGGCTACACCTTC. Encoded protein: CAHNSRLNYGYTF.

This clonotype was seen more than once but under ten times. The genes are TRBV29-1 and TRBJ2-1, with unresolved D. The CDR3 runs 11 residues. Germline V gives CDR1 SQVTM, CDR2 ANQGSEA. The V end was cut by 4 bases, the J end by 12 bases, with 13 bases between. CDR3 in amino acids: CSVGAGPRQFF. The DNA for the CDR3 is TGCAGCGTTGGGGCCGGGCCAAGGCAGTTCTTC.

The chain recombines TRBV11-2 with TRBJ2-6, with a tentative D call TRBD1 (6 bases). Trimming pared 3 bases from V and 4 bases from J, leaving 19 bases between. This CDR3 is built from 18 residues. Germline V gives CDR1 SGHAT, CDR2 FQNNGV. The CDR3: CASSFRIITGSGANVLTF. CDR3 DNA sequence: TGTGCCAGCAGCTTCCGAATTATTACAGGGTCGGGGGCCAACGTCCTGACTTTC.

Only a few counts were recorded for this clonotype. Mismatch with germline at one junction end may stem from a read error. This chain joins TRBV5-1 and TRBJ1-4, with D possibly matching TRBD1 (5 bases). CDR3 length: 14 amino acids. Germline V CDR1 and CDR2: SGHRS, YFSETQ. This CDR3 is CASSLDPGDEKLFF. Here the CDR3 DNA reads TGCGCCAGTAGCTTGGATCCGGGGGATGAAAAACTGTTTTTT. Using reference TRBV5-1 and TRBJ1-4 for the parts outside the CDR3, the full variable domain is KAGVTQTPRYLIKTRGQQVTLSCSPISGHRSVSWYQQTPGQGLQFLFEYFSETQRNKGNFPGRFSGRQFSNSRSEMNVSTLELGDSALYLCASSLDPGDEKLFFGSGTQLSVL.

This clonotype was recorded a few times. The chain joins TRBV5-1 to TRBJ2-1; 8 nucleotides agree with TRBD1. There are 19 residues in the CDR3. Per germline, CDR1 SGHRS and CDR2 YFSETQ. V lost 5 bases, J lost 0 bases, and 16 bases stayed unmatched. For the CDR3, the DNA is TGCGCCAGCAGAGTGCTGGGCGGACAGGGTGGGAGCTCCTACAATGAGCAGTTCTTC. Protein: CASRVLGGQGGSSYNEQFF.